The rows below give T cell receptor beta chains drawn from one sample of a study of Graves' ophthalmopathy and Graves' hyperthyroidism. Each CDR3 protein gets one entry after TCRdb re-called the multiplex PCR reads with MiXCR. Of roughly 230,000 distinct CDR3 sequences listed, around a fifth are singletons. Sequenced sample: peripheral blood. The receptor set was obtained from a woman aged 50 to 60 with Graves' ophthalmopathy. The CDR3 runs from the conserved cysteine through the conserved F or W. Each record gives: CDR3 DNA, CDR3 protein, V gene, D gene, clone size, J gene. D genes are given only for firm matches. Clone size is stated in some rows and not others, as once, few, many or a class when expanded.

CDR3nt: TGTGCCAGCAGTGAATGGGGGGAGAAGTATTTT; CDR3aa: CASSEWGEKYF; v_gene: TRBV6-1; d_gene: NA; abundance: NA; j_gene: TRBJ2-3
CDR3nt: TGTGCCAGCAGTTTGAACAGGCGGCCAGGGGCCCAGCATTTT; CDR3aa: CASSLNRRPGAQHF; v_gene: TRBV28; d_gene: NA; abundance: many; j_gene: TRBJ1-5
CDR3nt: TGTGCCAGCAGTTCCGGGACCGCTGCCTACGAGCAGTACTTC; CDR3aa: CASSSGTAAYEQYF; v_gene: TRBV12-3/TRBV12-4; d_gene: NA; abundance: few; j_gene: TRBJ2-7
CDR3nt: TGTGCCAGCAGCCAGACCAATCCAGGCGAGCAGTACTTC; CDR3aa: CASSQTNPGEQYF; v_gene: TRBV4-2; d_gene: NA; abundance: NA; j_gene: TRBJ2-7
CDR3nt: TGTGCCTGGAGTACCGACAGGGGGGGGAATAATTCACCCCTCCACTTT; CDR3aa: CAWSTDRGGNNSPLHF; v_gene: TRBV30; d_gene: TRBD1; abundance: many; j_gene: TRBJ1-6
CDR3nt: TGCAGTGCTGAGGGGGGGCCGGGGAACACTGAAGCTTTCTTT; CDR3aa: CSAEGGPGNTEAFF; v_gene: TRBV20-1; d_gene: NA; abundance: many; j_gene: TRBJ1-1
CDR3nt: TGTGCCAGCAGTTTATCGCAACAGTTCGAGCAGTACTTC; CDR3aa: CASSLSQQFEQYF; v_gene: TRBV27; d_gene: NA; abundance: many; j_gene: TRBJ2-7
CDR3nt: TGTGCCAGCAGTCTCAGTGGGGGTTTACAAGAGACCCAGTACTTC; CDR3aa: CASSLSGGLQETQYF; v_gene: TRBV12-3/TRBV12-4; d_gene: NA; abundance: many; j_gene: TRBJ2-5
CDR3nt: TGTGCCAGTAGTATATGGGGAGGGGACGGTACCTACGAGCAGTACTTC; CDR3aa: CASSIWGGDGTYEQYF; v_gene: TRBV19; d_gene: TRBD2; abundance: many; j_gene: TRBJ2-7
CDR3nt: TGTGCCAGCACCTCGAGGGAGAACTATGGCTACACCTTC; CDR3aa: CASTSRENYGYTF; v_gene: TRBV4-2; d_gene: NA; abundance: many; j_gene: TRBJ1-2
CDR3nt: TGTGCCAGCAGTTTATTGTACAGCAATGAAGCTTTCTTT; CDR3aa: CASSLLYSNEAFF; v_gene: TRBV27; d_gene: NA; abundance: many; j_gene: TRBJ1-1